The 16 T cell receptor beta chains below come from one sample, sequenced in a study of blood T cell repertoires in COVID-19. TCRdb keeps only in-frame clones here, not all; method: immunoSEQ multiplex PCR. This sample yields under 300,000 clones, of which 65% to 80% are seen a single time; roughly 4% belongs to the top ten. Material for sequencing was peripheral blood. The receptors here all came from a woman aged 40 to 55 with active or convalescent COVID-19.

The chain recombines TRBV5-6 with TRBJ1-5, with a weak D call TRBD1 (5 bases). Looked up from germline, CDR1 is SGHDT and CDR2 is YYEEEE. This CDR3 spans 13 amino acids. Trimming removed 0 bases at V and 7 bases at J, with 8 bases between. The CDR3 here is CASSLAGRQPQHF. CDR3 nucleotides: TGTGCCAGCAGCTTGGCAGGGAGGCAGCCCCAGCATTTT.

V gene TRBV6-1 combines with J gene TRBJ2-7; D is perhaps TRBD2 (5 bases). From germline, CDR1 is MNHNS and CDR2 SASEGT. The ends were cut back, 2 bases at V and 3 bases at J, with 14 bases in the middle. There are 15 residues in the CDR3. The CDR3: CASSESGTAIYEQYV. The CDR3 coding sequence is TGTGCCAGCAGTGAATCGGGAACAGCAATCTACGAGCAGTACGTC.

The rearrangement joins TRBV6-4 to TRBJ2-7; 7 nucleotides match TRBD1. Germline CDR1 and CDR2: MRHNA and SNTAGT. V trimming: 6 bases; J trimming: 0 bases; junction bases outside the gene matches: 11. The CDR3 covers 16 residues. The CDR3 loop reads CASRKIRQGASYEQYF. The CDR3 DNA reads as TGTGCCAGCAGGAAGATCCGACAGGGAGCCTCCTACGAGCAGTACTTC.

The DNA of the CDR3 is TGCGCCAGCAGTGGACAGGGAGGGGGCAATGAGCAGTTCTTC. Translated: CASSGQGGGNEQFF. This chain connects TRBV5-1 to TRBJ2-1; D perhaps matches TRBD1 (8 bases). The V end lost 5 bases, the J end lost 6 bases, and 15 bases lay between the germline ends. The germline V gene has CDR1 SGHRS and CDR2 YFSETQ. CDR3 size: 14 residues.

This clone was detected only once. This chain uses TRBV5-5 with TRBJ1-6; D not resolved. In germline, CDR1 is SGHKS, CDR2 YYEKEE (reference sequence). The V gene lost 0 bases and the J gene lost 8 bases, with 6 bases spanning the gap. The CDR3 contains 13 residues. Here the CDR3 DNA reads TGTGCCAGCAGCTTGGAGCAACATTCACCCCTCCACTTT. This codes for CASSLEQHSPLHF.

This clone was seen only once. This chain connects TRBV3-1 (or the pseudogene TRBV3-2) to TRBJ2-3; D is ambiguous. The germline V gene has CDR1 LGHDT and CDR2 YNNKEL (reference sequence). This CDR3 is 15 amino acids long. V was pared by 1 base and J by 2 bases, with 10 bases between. In DNA, the CDR3 is TGTGCCAGCAGCCAAGGCTGGCTGGCCACAGATACGCAGTATTTT. It translates to CASSQGWLATDTQYF.

The chain couples TRBV18 to TRBJ1-2; the D gene is possibly TRBD1 (6 bases). Germline CDR1 and CDR2: KGHSH and LQKENI. The CDR3 contains 13 residues. Trimming took 3 bases from V and 8 from J, leaving 13 bases between them. CDR3 protein: CASSPGQGQGYTF. As DNA, the CDR3 is TGTGCCAGCTCACCCGGGCAGGGGCAGGGCTACACCTTC.

The CDR3 protein is CASSTGTVAEQFF. The CDR3 region has the DNA TGTGCCAGTAGTACCGGGACAGTGGCTGAGCAGTTCTTC. V is TRBV19 and J is TRBJ2-1, with 7 bases lining up with TRBD1. Germline loops: CDR1 LNHDA, CDR2 SQIVND (reference sequence). The CDR3 has 13 residues. The V gene end was trimmed by 4 bases and the J gene end by 9 bases; junction bases not matched to a gene: 6.

The V gene is TRBV18, the J gene TRBJ1-1, with TRBD1 as a possible D gene (6 bases). Germline V gene sequence: CDR1 KGHSH, CDR2 LQKENI. This CDR3 is built from 15 residues. Trimming stripped 1 base from V and 3 bases from J, with 12 bases between. CDR3 in DNA: TGTGCCAGCTCACCACGTGGGGGCCAAGACACTGAAGCTTTCTTT. It specifies CASSPRGGQDTEAFF.

The V and J genes are TRBV30 and TRBJ1-5; 8 bases are a match to TRBD1. CDR1 is GTSNPN and CDR2 is SVGIG in the germline V gene (reference sequence). The CDR3 is 13 amino acids. The V gene end was trimmed by 5 bases and the J gene end by 0 bases; junction bases not matched to a gene: 0. The chain's CDR3 is CAWGQGSNQPQHF. The CDR3, as DNA: TGTGCCTGGGGACAGGGTAGCAATCAGCCCCAGCATTTT. Filled out from reference TRBV30 and TRBJ1-5, the complete variable domain reads SQTIHQWPATLVQPVGSPLSLECTVEGTSNPNLYWYRQAAGRGLQLLFYSVGIGQISSEVPQNLSASRPQDRQFILSSKKLLLSDSGFYLCAWGQGSNQPQHFGDGTRLSIL.

This clone was counted a single time. This chain joins TRBV2 and TRBJ1-1; 7 bases line up with TRBD1. Germline values: CDR1 SNHLY, CDR2 FYNNEI. Losses at the gene ends were 4 bases for V and 5 bases for J; bases not matched to a gene: 4. This CDR3 is built from 13 residues. The chain's CDR3 is CASSGARGTEAFF. The CDR3 region has the DNA TGTGCCAGCAGTGGGGCCAGGGGGACTGAAGCTTTCTTT. The full variable domain, in which reference TRBV2 and TRBJ1-1 provide the parts outside the CDR3, is EPEVTQTPSHQVTQMGQEVILRCVPISNHLYFYWYRQILGQKVEFLVSFYNNEISEKSEIFDDQFSVERPDGSNFTLKIRSTKLEDSAMYFCASSGARGTEAFFGQGTRLTVV.

The chain recombines TRBV2 with TRBJ1-1, with D possibly matching TRBD1 (5 bases). The CDR3 consists of 13 residues. The V end was cut by 7 bases, the J end by 2 bases, with 11 bases between. Germline V gene data show CDR1 as SNHLY and CDR2 as FYNNEI. DNA of the CDR3: TGTGCCAGCAACCGGGGGTCAAACACTGAAGCTTTCTTT. It yields the protein CASNRGSNTEAFF.

This sequence joins TRBV7-3 and TRBJ2-1, with D possibly TRBD1 on 5 matching bases. Germline CDR1 and CDR2: SGHTA and FQGTGA. This CDR3 spans 13 amino acids. Trimming took 5 bases from V and 7 from J, leaving 12 bases between them. CDR3: CASSGAGWNEQFF. Here the CDR3 DNA reads TGTGCCAGCAGCGGGGCCGGGTGGAATGAGCAGTTCTTC.

The V and J genes are TRBV10-2 and TRBJ1-2, with D perhaps matching TRBD1 (6 bases). The CDR3 extends over 13 amino acids. Germline loops: CDR1 WSHSY, CDR2 SAAADI. Trimming shortened V by 4 bases and J by 8 bases, and 14 bases separated the two germline ends. The CDR3 region has the DNA TGCGCCAGCAGTGGATTAACAGGGTACGGCTACACCTTC. Its protein product is CASSGLTGYGYTF.

The chain employs TRBV19 and TRBJ2-5; a weak D match, TRBD1 (6 bases). The CDR3 is made up of 13 amino acids. Germline lookup yields CDR1 LNHDA and CDR2 SQIVND (reference sequence). Trimming left V 4 bases short and J 7 bases short, with 13 bases between. The CDR3 sequence is CASSSQGSGTQYF. CDR3 bases: TGTGCCAGTAGTAGCCAGGGGTCGGGGACCCAGTACTTC.

The chain couples TRBV11-2 to TRBJ2-3; 9 nucleotides match TRBD2. The trim removed 5 bases at V and 3 bases at J, leaving 12 bases unmatched. The CDR3 contains 17 residues. Germline V gene data show CDR1 as SGHAT and CDR2 as FQNNGV. CDR3 residues: CASSRGGGGAATDTQYF. The CDR3 bases are TGTGCCAGCAGCCGCGGAGGCGGGGGGGCAGCAACAGATACGCAGTATTTT.